A selection of T cell receptor beta chains follows, all from one sample in a study of cytomegalovirus exposure and HLA in healthy donors. Data came from immunoSEQ multiplex PCR; TCRdb stores just in-frame clones and leaves some out. Here the sample spans roughly 160,000 clones, approximately 80% being singletons. Sequencing input: PBMCs. The source is a woman aged 25 to 39 in good health and CMV-seronegative. Both conserved end residues are part of each CDR3. The order of the fields is V gene, clone size, CDR3 protein. Where a row states a size, it is once, few, many or the class of an expanded clone; other rows omit it.

>TRBV4-1|NA
CASSQVQGTYRSYEQYF
>TRBV5-4|NA
CASSGMTGAAQTDTQYF
>TRBV7-7|medium-sized
CASSPREQETQYF
>TRBV6-5|NA
CASRPPGLAGDEQFF
>TRBV29-1|NA
CSVDGQGPNTEAFF
>TRBV2|once
CAGRTSGANQPQHF
>TRBV7-9|NA
CASSLVQRGTDTQYF
>TRBV30|NA
CAWNQGLINYGYTF
>TRBV4-2|NA
CASSQDTRVNTEAFF
>TRBV5-6|NA
CASSLIAATGELFF
>TRBV5-1|NA
CASSHGDRVYGYTF
>TRBV5-6|NA
CASSSRPSSYNEQFF
>TRBV10-3|few
CAISRTGNTEAFF
>TRBV9|few
CASDLTGENTEAFF
>TRBV27|NA
CASRQWASYNEQFF
>TRBV19|NA
CASSGQGRREAFF
>TRBV4-3|few
CASSQASSGSADTQYF
>TRBV7-8|NA
CASSGGQEFYGYTF
>TRBV19|NA
CASSIEGFGTYEQYF
>TRBV11-1|NA
CASSPTLLAESYNEQFF
>TRBV5-6|NA
CASSVGTGSAYEQYF
>TRBV5-8|NA
CASSSRLAGRSYEQYF
>TRBV19|NA
CASTGQLNQPQHF
>TRBV30|NA
CAWSVIPGQNNSPLHF
>TRBV6-5|NA
CASSRQGFSYEQYF
>TRBV5-1|few
CASSLGLAGGGPDTQYF
>TRBV19|NA
CASSPDRSYNSPLHF
>TRBV5-1|NA
CASSSAGIGYPF
>TRBV5-1|NA
CASSLGQGNEKLFF
>TRBV28|NA
CASSFGGGYTF
>TRBV29-1|NA
CSVGDIAGNTIYF
>TRBV5-1|once
CASSLVSTGNTEAFF
>TRBV15|NA
CATSREVSGSNEQFF
>TRBV29-1|NA
CSACRASGTNQETQYF